This T cell receptor beta chain was found in a study of identical twins. TCRdb re-analysed the 5' RACE reads in MiXCR, keeping a single row per CDR3 protein. In the table there are some 440,000 distinct CDR3 sequences, 20% to 25% of which are singletons. This clonotype showed up just a few times. CDR1 and CDR2 from the germline V gene are SGHAT and FQNNGV. V was clipped by 5 bases and J by 3 bases; unmatched bases: 10. The CDR3 runs to 16 residues. The sample was also linked to a second study, of T cells expressing NK-cell markers.

Material: CD4+ T cells sorted from blood. The chain is built from TRBV11-2 and TRBJ2-1; 7 bases match TRBD2. The receptor's source is a woman between 18 and 29 years old in good health. Here the CDR3 reads CASSRRAGFDYNEQFF. The CDR3 nucleotides read TGTGCCAGCAGCCGTCGAGCGGGATTTGACTACAATGAGCAGTTCTTC.